This T cell receptor (beta chain) was identified in a study of shared clonotypes between healthy human individuals. Study findings and constraints: Clonotype sharing across a few donors was observed for roughly 5% of naive CD4 clonotypes.

Measured with immunoSEQ multiplex PCR; TCRdb has only the in-frame clones, and not every one. This table has 400,000 to 600,000 clones, around 95% appearing once. Deletions cut 7 bases from V and 2 bases from J, with 11 bases between. The CDR3 is made up of 13 amino acids. The germline gives CDR1 LNHDA, CDR2 SQIVND (reference sequence). Points on this clone: Antigen specificity is unknown.

This receptor was taken from a woman aged 25 to 39 in good health. The V gene is TRBV19, the J gene TRBJ1-2; TRBD1 might be the D (5 bases). Sequenced material: naive CD4+ T cells sorted from blood. Subset defined: CD45RA+ positively selected. CDR3 in amino acids: CASNRGKNYGYTF. The CDR3 DNA follows: TGTGCCAGTAATCGGGGGAAGAACTATGGCTACACCTTC.